Below, 16 T cell receptor beta chains from the same sample are listed, as sequenced in a study of cytotoxic CD8 clonotypes in ibrutinib-treated CLL. The protocol was immunoSEQ multiplex PCR, while the TCRdb copy is restricted to in-frame clones and leaves out a portion. The sample carries 90,000 to 95,000 clones, roughly three quarters recorded once. The specimen was PBMCs, collected after 24 months of ibrutinib treatment. The receptors originated from a human donor with chronic lymphocytic leukemia.

This clone was seen more than once but under ten times. The rearrangement joins TRBV29-1 to TRBJ1-1, with a tentative D call TRBD1 (5 bases). V was pared by 7 bases and J by 2 bases, with 14 bases between. The CDR3 runs to 13 residues. Looked up from germline, CDR1 is SQVTM and CDR2 is ANQGSEA. Here the CDR3 reads CSGQRGFNTEAFF. DNA for the CDR3: TGCAGCGGCCAACGGGGGTTCAACACTGAAGCTTTCTTT.

For the CDR3, the DNA is TGTGCCAGCAGCCACACAGAAGTCTATGGCTACACCTTC. It specifies CASSHTEVYGYTF. The genes are TRBV4-2 and TRBJ1-2; no reliable D call. Germline V gives CDR1 LGHNA, CDR2 YNFKEQ. Trimming removed 3 bases at V and 4 bases at J, with 9 bases between. The CDR3 runs to 13 residues.

V usage is TRBV6-6 and J usage is TRBJ2-2; unclear D gene. Between the trimmed V and J ends, which lost 5 bases and 5 bases, there was a span of 9 bases. The germline gives CDR1 MNHNY, CDR2 SVGAGI (reference sequence). The CDR3 has 13 residues. The CDR3 DNA follows: TGTGCCAGCAGTCCAACTCGGACCGGGGAGCTGTTTTTT. This encodes CASSPTRTGELFF.

With regard to this clone: As the CDR3 is not closed by the conserved phenylalanine or tryptophan, this likely results from a read error. Because the CDR3's place on the DNA is in doubt, the DNA is left out and the CDR3 is given as listed by TCRdb. This chain links TRBV20-1 with TRBJ1-2. Germline V gene lookup returns CDR1 DFQATT and CDR2 SNEGSKA (reference sequence). Including both end residues, the CDR3 is 8 amino acids long. CDR3 sequence reads: CSARTGYS.

In its sample, this clone is large. The rearrangement joins TRBV9 to TRBJ2-3; 9 bases align to TRBD2. CDR1 and CDR2 from the germline V gene are SGDLS and YYNGEE. Losses at the gene ends were 1 base for V and 2 bases for J; bases not matched to a gene: 2. The CDR3 is 15 residues long. Written as DNA, the CDR3 is TGTGCCAGCAGCGTACTAGCGGGGCCCACAGATACGCAGTATTTT. This sequence encodes CASSVLAGPTDTQYF.

With regard to this clone: An end of the junction does not agree with germline; a read error may underlie this. The chain is built from TRBV4-2 and TRBJ2-7, with 10 bases matching TRBD1. The CDR3 spans 14 residues. Per germline, CDR1 LGHNA and CDR2 YNFKEQ. For the CDR3, the DNA is TGTGCCAGCACCGAAGGGACAGGGGACTACGAGCAGTATTTC. Amino acid sequence: CASTEGTGDYEQYF.

V gene TRBV18 combines with J gene TRBJ2-7, with 8 nucleotides matching TRBD1. The CDR3 spans 15 residues. CDR1 KGHSH and CDR2 LQKENI come from the germline V gene. J was trimmed by 0 bases and V by 3 bases; bases with no gene match: 4. Here the CDR3 reads CASSPTGDPSYEQYF. CDR3 in DNA: TGTGCCAGCTCACCGACAGGGGATCCCTCCTACGAGCAGTACTTC.

The table lists this clone with a count of one. The chain is built from TRBV4-3 and TRBJ2-6, with D unclear. The CDR3 is 16 amino acids. V was shortened by 0 bases and J by 6 bases, with 12 bases between the two germline ends. From germline, CDR1 is LGHNA and CDR2 YSLEER. The CDR3 DNA reads as TGCGCCAGCAGCCAAGATAGGATCCAGACGGCCAACGTCCTGACTTTC. Its translation: CASSQDRIQTANVLTF.

V usage is TRBV19 and J usage is TRBJ2-6; D unclear. The CDR3 runs to 15 residues. The germline V gene has CDR1 LNHDA and CDR2 SQIVND (reference sequence). V was shortened by 3 bases and J by 1 base, with 7 bases between the two germline ends. CDR3 DNA: TGTGCCAGTAGTATTTCTTGGTCTGGGGCCAACGTCCTGACTTTC. The encoded protein is CASSISWSGANVLTF.

The rearrangement uses TRBV5-1 and TRBJ2-5; perhaps TRBD1 as D (5 bases). Germline V gene lookup returns CDR1 SGHRS and CDR2 YFSETQ. The CDR3 runs 14 residues. Deletions cut 4 bases from V and 3 bases from J, with 13 bases between. The CDR3 sequence: CASSPGSTEETQYF. The CDR3, as DNA: TGCGCCAGCAGCCCAGGATCGACAGAAGAGACCCAGTACTTC.

V is TRBV5-1 and J is TRBJ2-3; 14 bases line up with TRBD2. The germline CDR1 and CDR2 sequences are SGHRS and YFSETQ. Losses at the gene ends were 4 bases for V and 3 bases for J; bases not matched to a gene: 7. This CDR3 region has 17 residues. The CDR3 DNA is TGCGCCAGCAGCAGGGGGACTAGCGGGGGACTGACAGATACGCAGTATTTT. Its protein product is CASSRGTSGGLTDTQYF.

V and J are TRBV10-1 and TRBJ1-2; D ambiguous. Looked up from germline, CDR1 is WNHNN and CDR2 is SYGVQD (reference sequence). The CDR3 extends over 8 amino acids. The V end was cut by 6 bases, the J end by 8 bases, with 1 base between. DNA for the CDR3: TGCGCCAGCAGAGGCTACACCTTC. Its translation: CASRGYTF.

The chain has TRBV11-2 and TRBJ2-6; D is tentatively TRBD1 or TRBD2 (5 bases each). V dropped 5 bases and J dropped 0 bases, with 11 bases sitting between them. Per the germline V gene, CDR1 is SGHAT and CDR2 is FQNNGV. The CDR3 spans 16 residues. CDR3 DNA sequence: TGTGCCAGCAGCCCCGGGACCGCCTCTGGGGCCAACGTCCTGACTTTC. Its translation: CASSPGTASGANVLTF.

The chain combines TRBV18 with TRBJ1-4; D is unclear. CDR1 and CDR2 from the germline V gene are KGHSH and LQKENI. The CDR3 runs 12 residues. V was shortened by 3 bases and J by 7 bases, with 6 bases between the two germline ends. This CDR3 reads CASSPESEKLFF. CDR3 in DNA: TGTGCCAGCTCACCGGAGAGTGAAAAACTGTTTTTT.

V gene TRBV5-1 combines with J gene TRBJ2-1; weak D call: TRBD1 (5 bases). V lost 2 bases and J 3 bases, leaving 9 bases between the germline ends. The germline V gene has CDR1 SGHRS and CDR2 YFSETQ. This CDR3 is 14 amino acids long. The CDR3 nucleotides are TGCGCCAGCAGCTTAGGGGTAAGCTACAATGAGCAGTTCTTC. This codes for CASSLGVSYNEQFF. Filled out from reference TRBV5-1 and TRBJ2-1, the complete variable domain reads KAGVTQTPRYLIKTRGQQVTLSCSPISGHRSVSWYQQTPGQGLQFLFEYFSETQRNKGNFPGRFSGRQFSNSRSEMNVSTLELGDSALYLCASSLGVSYNEQFFGPGTRLTVL.

V is TRBV7-8 and J is TRBJ1-2; unclear D gene. This CDR3 has 14 amino acids. Germline CDR1 is SGHVS and CDR2 is FQNEAQ. The V end was cut by 3 bases, the J end by 7 bases, with 15 bases between. The CDR3 sequence: CASSLVEFSGGYTF. The CDR3 DNA sequence: TGTGCCAGCAGCTTGGTGGAGTTTTCCGGTGGCTACACCTTC. Filled out from reference TRBV7-8 and TRBJ1-2, the complete variable domain reads GAGVSQSPRYKVAKRGQDVALRCDPISGHVSLFWYQQALGQGPEFLTYFQNEAQLDKSGLPSDRFFAERPEGSVSTLKIQRTQQEDSAVYLCASSLVEFSGGYTFGSGTRLTVV.